The source of this T cell receptor beta chain is a study of tumor and adjacent non-tumor tissue in lung cancer. Study background: Each sample yielded around 4.2 million productive TCRbeta reads on average. Points from the study as a whole: Shorter survival was associated with higher TCR diversity in tumors. Tumor tissue had significantly higher TCR diversity than normal lung. Top 100 clones took a larger repertoire share in normal lung.

No cell sorting was done before RNA was extracted from the tissue. This non-tumor lung sample came from over 3 cm beyond the tumor edge. The library came from three nested PCR rounds adapted from ARM-PCR protocols. TCRdb re-called the multiplex PCR reads with MiXCR, one entry per CDR3 protein. The data contain about 75,000 distinct CDR3 sequences, approximately 71% of them singletons. The V gene's germline CDR1 is KGHSH and CDR2 LQKENI. V was trimmed by 0 bases and J by 6 bases, leaving 12 bases between them. CDR3 length equals 14 residues. As concerns this clonotype: Antigen: not known.

The sample comprised distant non-tumor lung tissue. This rearrangement joins TRBV18 to TRBJ2-7; D gene uncertain. This TCR was sampled from a woman between 50 and 59 years old with non-small cell lung cancer. The CDR3 region is CASSPPQRPSEQYF. CDR3 nucleotides: TGTGCCAGCTCACCACCACAGCGACCATCCGAGCAGTACTTC.